These T cell receptor beta chains were read from a single sample in a study of blood T cell repertoires in COVID-19. TCRdb's table, derived via immunoSEQ multiplex PCR, lists solely in-frame clones and lacks some. Counted here are fewer than 35,000 clones, roughly 91% occurring once; the ten biggest clones make up roughly 14%. The sample was peripheral blood. The receptors derive from a human donor in a cohort sampled during active COVID-19. The donor label of this sample is uncertain. Each CDR3 is given with its conserved first and last residue. D genes are given only for firm matches. Clone sizes are given selectively: once, few, many, or a class where the clone is expanded.

V gene	clone size	J gene	D gene	CDR3 DNA	CDR3 protein
TRBV27	-	TRBJ1-1	-	TGTGCCAGCAAGACGGACAGACCGAACACTGAAGCTTTCTTT	CASKTDRPNTEAFF
TRBV7-6	-	TRBJ2-5	TRBD1	TGTGCCAGCAGCCCAGGACAGGGAAAAGGGCGGGACCAGTACTTC	CASSPGQGKGRDQYF
TRBV7-9	-	TRBJ2-5	TRBD1	TGTGCCAGCAGCTTGGGACAGGGGTATGAGACCCAGTACTTC	CASSLGQGYETQYF
TRBV6-5	-	TRBJ1-2	TRBD1	TGTGCCAGCAACCAGGGGGGCGGCTACACCTTC	CASNQGGGYTF
TRBV18	-	TRBJ2-7	TRBD1	TGTGCCAGCTCACCAATCAAGGACAGGGGTGAGCAGTACTTC	CASSPIKDRGEQYF
TRBV9	few	TRBJ1-3	TRBD1	TGTGCCAGCAGCAGCCGGGACAGGGACTCTGGAAACACCATATATTTT	CASSSRDRDSGNTIYF
TRBV28	once	TRBJ1-2	-	TGTGCCAGCAGTTCTGCGGGATCCAACTATGGCTACACCTTC	CASSSAGSNYGYTF
TRBV10-2	-	TRBJ2-2	-	TGCGCCAGCAGGGACGGGACATACACCGGGGAGCTGTTTTTT	CASRDGTYTGELFF
TRBV9	-	TRBJ2-1	-	TGTGCCAGCAGCTGGCAGGGACTGGAGTACAATGAGCAGTTCTTC	CASSWQGLEYNEQFF
TRBV7-2	-	TRBJ2-5	TRBD2	TGTGCCAGCAGCTCTAGCGGGGGGGCGTATGAGACCCAGTACTTC	CASSSSGGAYETQYF
TRBV19	once	TRBJ2-1	-	TGTGCCAGTAGTATGGACAGGACTACCTACAATGAGCAGTTCTTC	CASSMDRTTYNEQFF
TRBV7-2	few	TRBJ1-5	-	TGTGCCAGCAGCCCCGCAGTAAGTTGGAATCAGCCCCAGCATTTT	CASSPAVSWNQPQHF
TRBV15	-	TRBJ1-5	TRBD1	TGTGCCACCAGCAGAGATCTGAGGGGACAGGGGATCGGGAGCAATCAGCCCCAGCATTTT	CATSRDLRGQGIGSNQPQHF
TRBV19	-	TRBJ1-1	TRBD1	TGTGCCAGTGGTTGGGACAGGGGCGCTGAAGCTTTCTTT	CASGWDRGAEAFF
TRBV30	-	TRBJ1-5	TRBD1	TGTGCCTGGAGGGGACAGGGCAATCAGCCCCAGCATTTT	CAWRGQGNQPQHF
TRBV2	-	TRBJ2-2	-	TGTGCCAGCAGTTCGTCCCGTCTAGCTGCGGGCGGGGAGCTGTTTTTT	CASSSSRLAAGGELFF
TRBV7-3	-	TRBJ2-5	TRBD1	TGTGCCAGCAGCCCAGGGACAGGGGGCTCCCAAGAGACCCAGTACTTC	CASSPGTGGSQETQYF
TRBV6-4	-	TRBJ2-1	TRBD1	TGTGCCAGCAGTGAAGGGACAGGGCATGAGCAGTTCTTC	CASSEGTGHEQFF
TRBV2	-	TRBJ2-4	TRBD2	TGTGCCAGCAGTGAACCGCGGGGGGGCCTCCGACTGGCCAAAAACATTCAGTACTTC	CASSEPRGGLRLAKNIQYF
TRBV5-1	-	TRBJ2-2	-	TGCGCCAGCAGCCCCTGGCGACACTCGAACACCGGGGAGCTGTTTTTT	CASSPWRHSNTGELFF
TRBV28	-	TRBJ2-3	TRBD2	TGTGCCAGCCAGAGCGGGGGGAACACAGATACGCAGTATTTT	CASQSGGNTDTQYF
TRBV19	-	TRBJ2-5	-	TGTGCCAGTAGTCCGTCTACAGGGTACGAAGAGACCCAGTACTTC	CASSPSTGYEETQYF
TRBV7-9	-	TRBJ1-4	-	TGTGCCAGCAGCTTAGACGGGTCCAATTGGAATGAAAAACTGTTTTTT	CASSLDGSNWNEKLFF
TRBV3-1/TRBV3-2	-	TRBJ1-6	-	TGTGCCAGCAGCCAAGGGACAGTAAATTCACCCCTCCACTTT	CASSQGTVNSPLHF
TRBV7-8	-	TRBJ2-2	-	TGTGCCAGCAGCTTACGTCAGTTTAACACCGGGGAGCTGTTTTTT	CASSLRQFNTGELFF
TRBV7-3	-	TRBJ1-1	TRBD1	TGTGCCAGCAGCCCCGGGACAGGCTCTGAAGCTTTCTTT	CASSPGTGSEAFF
TRBV9	-	TRBJ1-6	TRBD1	TGTGCCAGCAGCGGGGGACAGACTAATTCACCCCTCCACTTT	CASSGGQTNSPLHF
TRBV19	-	TRBJ2-3	TRBD1	TGTGCCAGTAGGGGACAGGGGAGGATATCCACAGATACGCAGTATTTT	CASRGQGRISTDTQYF
TRBV24-1	-	TRBJ1-1	-	TGTGCCACCAGATCAGGGACTGAAGCTTTCTTT	CATRSGTEAFF
TRBV19	few	TRBJ2-7	TRBD1	TGTGCCAGTAGTATGGGGACAGGGACTTACGAGCAGTACTTC	CASSMGTGTYEQYF
TRBV5-5	-	TRBJ2-7	-	TGTGCCAGCAGGGCCGGGAGCTCCTACGAGCAGTACTTC	CASRAGSSYEQYF
TRBV9	once	TRBJ2-7	TRBD1	TGTGCCAGCAGCGAGGGACAGGGGAGCTACGAGCAGTACTTC	CASSEGQGSYEQYF
TRBV27	-	TRBJ2-2	TRBD1	TGTGCCAGCAGTCCCCGCGGGACAGGGTCCTCCGGGGAGCTGTTTTTT	CASSPRGTGSSGELFF
TRBV7-6	-	TRBJ2-2	TRBD2	TGTGCCAGCAGCCGGACTAGCGGGACTAACACCGGGGAGCTGTTTTTT	CASSRTSGTNTGELFF
TRBV7-3	-	TRBJ1-1	TRBD1	TGTGCCAGCAGCTTACATGGCAGGGGGAGGACTGAAGCTTTCTTT	CASSLHGRGRTEAFF
TRBV6-5	-	TRBJ2-1	-	TGTGCCAGCAGCCTACTTTCGATTTCCTACAATGAGCAGTTCTTC	CASSLLSISYNEQFF
TRBV19	-	TRBJ1-2	TRBD1	TGTGCCAGTAGTATCCGGGGACAGGGCTATGGCTACACCTTC	CASSIRGQGYGYTF
TRBV10-3	-	TRBJ2-2	-	TGTGCCAGCTGCGGGGAAAAGGGCGGGGAGCTGTTTTTT	CASCGEKGGELFF
TRBV5-1	-	TRBJ1-1	TRBD1	TGCGCCAGCAGCGTAGGACAGGGCGGCACTGAAGCTTTCTTT	CASSVGQGGTEAFF
TRBV2	-	TRBJ2-6	TRBD1	TGTGCCAGCAGTTCCCCCCGGGACAGCTTACAACGGGCCAACGTCCTGACTTTC	CASSSPRDSLQRANVLTF
TRBV3-1/TRBV3-2	-	TRBJ1-1	-	TGTGCCACGTCCGGAGGCCTTGGGAACACTGAAGCTTTCTTT	CATSGGLGNTEAFF
TRBV28	-	TRBJ2-1	-	TGTGCCAGCAGCCCAGGGTTACATGAGCAGTTCTTC	CASSPGLHEQFF
TRBV6-2/TRBV6-3	-	TRBJ1-1	TRBD1	TGTGCCAGCAGTTACTCGGACAGGGGAAGGAACACTGAAGCTTTCTTT	CASSYSDRGRNTEAFF
TRBV18	-	TRBJ2-5	-	TGTGCCAGCTCACCGGATTGGGGCAACCAAGAGACCCAGTACTTC	CASSPDWGNQETQYF
TRBV7-9	-	TRBJ1-4	-	TGTGCCAGCAGCCCCGGAGCGGCAACTAATGAAAAACTGTTTTTT	CASSPGAATNEKLFF
TRBV5-4	-	TRBJ1-1	TRBD1	TGTGCCAGCAGCTCGTCCCGGGACAGGGGGCCCACTGAAGCTTTCTTT	CASSSSRDRGPTEAFF
TRBV6-6	-	TRBJ2-3	TRBD1	TGTGCCAGTGACAGGGACCTCACAGATACGCAGTATTTT	CASDRDLTDTQYF
TRBV15	-	TRBJ2-5	TRBD1	TGTGCCACCAGCAGATCGACAGGGGCAGAGACCCAGTACTTC	CATSRSTGAETQYF
TRBV9	once	TRBJ2-2	-	TGTGCCAGCAGCGTAGGGACTCCCCTAGGGGAGCTGTTTTTT	CASSVGTPLGELFF
TRBV2	-	TRBJ1-2	-	TGTGCCAGCAGTGAAGCGCGAAGGGAAGGGGACTATGGCTACACCTTC	CASSEARREGDYGYTF
TRBV4-1	-	TRBJ1-4	-	TGCGCCAGCAGCCTGAATCCGGGACAAACTAATGAAAAACTGTTTTTT	CASSLNPGQTNEKLFF